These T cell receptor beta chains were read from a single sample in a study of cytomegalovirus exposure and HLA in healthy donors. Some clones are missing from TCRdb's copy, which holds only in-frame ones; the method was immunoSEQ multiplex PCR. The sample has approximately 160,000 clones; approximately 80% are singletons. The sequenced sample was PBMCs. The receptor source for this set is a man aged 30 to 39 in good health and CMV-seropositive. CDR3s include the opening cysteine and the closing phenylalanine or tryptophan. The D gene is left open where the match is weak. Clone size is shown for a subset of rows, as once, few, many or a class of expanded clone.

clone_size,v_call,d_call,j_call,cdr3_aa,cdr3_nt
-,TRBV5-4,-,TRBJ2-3,CASSSSTDTQYF,TGTGCCAGCAGCTCGAGCACAGATACGCAGTATTTT
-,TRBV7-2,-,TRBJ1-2,CASSLVHRASNYGYTF,TGTGCCAGCAGCTTAGTCCACAGAGCATCTAACTATGGCTACACCTTC
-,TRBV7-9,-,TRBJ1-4,CASSPPGLSLHEKLFF,TGTGCCAGCAGCCCCCCAGGGCTCTCCCTTCATGAAAAACTGTTTTTT
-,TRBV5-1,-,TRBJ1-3,CASSLVSGGNTIYF,TGCGCCAGCAGCTTGGTGTCGGGGGGAAACACCATATATTTT
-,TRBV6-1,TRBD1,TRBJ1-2,CASRGGGNYGYTF,TGTGCCAGCAGAGGGGGCGGTAACTATGGCTACACCTTC
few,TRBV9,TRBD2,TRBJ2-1,CASSVGGSGGSNYNEQFF,TGTGCCAGCAGCGTAGGGGGTAGCGGGGGTTCTAACTACAATGAGCAGTTCTTC
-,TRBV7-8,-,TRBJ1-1,CASSLGQNTEAFF,TGTGCCAGCAGCTTAGGACAGAACACTGAAGCTTTCTTT
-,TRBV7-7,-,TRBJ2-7,CASSLAESDEQYF,TGTGCTAGCAGCTTAGCGGAGTCCGACGAGCAGTACTTC
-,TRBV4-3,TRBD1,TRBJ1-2,CASSQVHPTGAGGYTF,TGCGCCAGCAGCCAAGTCCACCCGACAGGGGCCGGAGGCTACACCTTC
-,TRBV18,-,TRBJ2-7,CASSLQGQAYEQYF,TGTGCCAGCTCACTTCAGGGGCAAGCCTACGAGCAGTACTTC
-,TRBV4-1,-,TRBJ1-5,CASSQLALQGNQPQHF,TGCGCCAGCAGCCAATTGGCCCTTCAGGGCAATCAGCCCCAGCATTTT
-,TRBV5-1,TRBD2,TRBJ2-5,CASSATTSGAIGTQYF,TGCGCCAGCAGCGCGACGACTAGCGGGGCCATCGGGACCCAGTACTTC
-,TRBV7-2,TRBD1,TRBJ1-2,CASRETGGADYGYTF,TGTGCCAGCAGGGAGACAGGGGGCGCGGACTATGGCTACACCTTC
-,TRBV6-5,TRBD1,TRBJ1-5,CASQQGVRGTQPQHF,TGTGCCAGTCAACAGGGGGTGAGGGGAACTCAGCCCCAGCATTTT
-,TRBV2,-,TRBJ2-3,CASTTSPDTQYF,TGTGCCAGCACCACTAGCCCCGATACGCAGTATTTT
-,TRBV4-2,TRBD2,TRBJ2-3,CASRLHITSGRALIDTQYF,TGTGCCAGCAGACTACACATCACTAGCGGAAGGGCCTTGATAGATACGCAGTATTTT
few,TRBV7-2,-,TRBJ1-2,CASSLVTDGDGYTF,TGTGCCAGCAGCTTAGTAACAGACGGCGATGGCTACACCTTC
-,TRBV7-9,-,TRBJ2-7,CASSFKGDPYEQYF,TGTGCCAGCAGCTTCAAGGGGGATCCCTACGAGCAGTACTTC
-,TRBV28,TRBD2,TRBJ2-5,CASSPGREGSQETQYF,TGTGCCAGCAGCCCAGGAAGGGAGGGATCGCAAGAGACCCAGTACTTC
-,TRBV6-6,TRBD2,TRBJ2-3,CASNSFRGGAADTQYF,TGTGCCAGCAATTCCTTCCGGGGGGGCGCAGCAGATACGCAGTATTTT
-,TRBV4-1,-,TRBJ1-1,CASSQAASTGNTEAFF,TGCGCCAGCAGCCAAGCGGCCTCGACGGGGAACACTGAAGCTTTCTTT
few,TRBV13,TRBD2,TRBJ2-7,CASSLGGAGEQYF,TGTGCCAGCAGCCTCGGGGGGGCCGGAGAGCAGTACTTC
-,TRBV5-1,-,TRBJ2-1,CASGLLEQGRTYNEQFF,TGCGCCAGCGGCCTCTTGGAACAGGGGAGGACCTACAATGAGCAGTTCTTC
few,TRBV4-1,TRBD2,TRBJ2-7,CASSQEGAGIYEQYF,TGCGCCAGCAGCCAAGAGGGAGCGGGGATCTACGAGCAGTACTTC
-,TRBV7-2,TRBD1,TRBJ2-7,CASSSQGAREQYF,TGTGCCAGCAGCTCGCAGGGGGCTAGGGAGCAGTACTTC
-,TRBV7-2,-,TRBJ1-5,CASSLSTSGVVVQPQHF,TGTGCCAGCAGCTTAAGTACATCCGGGGTTGTTGTTCAGCCCCAGCATTTT
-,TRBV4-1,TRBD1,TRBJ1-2,CASSQVRTGGIYGYTF,TGCGCCAGCAGCCAAGTCCGGACAGGGGGCATCTATGGCTACACCTTC
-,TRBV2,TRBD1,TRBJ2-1,CASRTGTGFEISEQFF,TGTGCCAGCAGAACCGGGACAGGGTTTGAAATTAGTGAGCAGTTCTTC
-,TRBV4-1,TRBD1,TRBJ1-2,CASSHSTNQGAPNYGYTF,TGCGCCAGCAGCCACTCAACGAATCAGGGGGCACCTAACTATGGCTACACCTTC
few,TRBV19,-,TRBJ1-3,CASSMGHDSGNTIYF,TGTGCCAGTAGTATGGGACACGACTCTGGAAACACCATATATTTT
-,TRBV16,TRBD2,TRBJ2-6,CASTPPEGLAGHGANVLTF,TGTGCCAGCACCCCACCCGAGGGACTAGCGGGCCATGGGGCCAACGTCCTGACTTTC
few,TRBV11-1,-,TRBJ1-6,CASSLGPGAPLHF,TGTGCCAGCAGCCTAGGACCGGGGGCACCCCTCCACTTT
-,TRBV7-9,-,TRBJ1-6,CASIRGSSYNSPLHF,TGTGCCAGCATCCGCGGGAGCTCCTATAATTCACCCCTCCACTTT
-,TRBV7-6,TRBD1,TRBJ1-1,CASSLGPGQGTAEAFF,TGTGCCAGCAGCTTAGGCCCCGGACAGGGGACAGCTGAAGCTTTCTTT
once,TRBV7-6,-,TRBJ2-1,CASSPRQINNEQFF,TGTGCCAGCAGCCCTCGACAGATTAACAATGAGCAGTTCTTC
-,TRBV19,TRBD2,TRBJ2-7,CASSIGTGGAYEQYF,TGTGCCAGTAGTATAGGCACGGGGGGAGCCTACGAGCAGTACTTC
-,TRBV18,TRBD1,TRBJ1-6,CASSPTDRGAYNSPLHF,TGTGCCAGCTCACCCACGGACAGGGGAGCCTATAATTCACCCCTCCACTTT
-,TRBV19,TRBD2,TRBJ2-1,CASSWRRGAYNEQFF,TGTGCCAGTAGTTGGAGGCGGGGGGCCTACAATGAGCAGTTCTTC
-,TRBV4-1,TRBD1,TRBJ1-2,CASSQDRGTGYGYTF,TGCGCCAGCAGCCAAGATAGGGGGACAGGCTATGGCTACACCTTC
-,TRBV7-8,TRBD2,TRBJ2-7,CASSLGGSGGNRYEQYF,TGTGCCAGCAGCTTAGGAGGAAGCGGGGGGAATCGCTACGAGCAGTACTTC
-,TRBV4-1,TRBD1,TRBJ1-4,CASSLRDRAEKLFF,TGCGCCAGCAGCCTCCGGGACAGGGCTGAAAAACTGTTTTTT
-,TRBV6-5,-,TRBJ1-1,CASSRRDMNTEAFF,TGTGCCAGCAGCCGCCGGGACATGAACACTGAAGCTTTCTTT
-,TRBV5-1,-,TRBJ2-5,CASSLFGGQETQYF,TGCGCCAGCAGCCTTTTCGGCGGCCAAGAGACCCAGTACTTC
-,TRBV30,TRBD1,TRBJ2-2,CAWSPTGGPATGELFF,TGTGCCTGGAGTCCTACAGGGGGCCCCGCGACCGGGGAGCTGTTTTTT
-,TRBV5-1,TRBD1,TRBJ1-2,CASSGGTGEGLSGYTF,TGCGCCAGCAGCGGCGGGACAGGGGAGGGCCTATCGGGCTACACCTTC
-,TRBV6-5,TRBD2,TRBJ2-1,CASSPGLAGGREQFF,TGTGCCAGCAGTCCCGGACTAGCGGGGGGACGGGAGCAGTTCTTC
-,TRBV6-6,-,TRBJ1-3,CASSYSGQGGNTIYF,TGTGCCAGCAGTTACTCGGGGCAGGGGGGAAACACCATATATTTT
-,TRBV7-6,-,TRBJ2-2,CASSLRTMGNTGELFF,TGTGCCAGCAGCCTAAGGACTATGGGCAACACCGGGGAGCTGTTTTTT
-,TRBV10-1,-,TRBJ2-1,CASSESRGGGNEQFF,TGCGCCAGCAGTGAGTCGAGAGGGGGGGGGAATGAGCAGTTCTTC
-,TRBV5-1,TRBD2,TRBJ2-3,CASSLLAGGPNTQYF,TGCGCCAGCAGCTTGTTGGCGGGGGGGCCGAATACGCAGTATTTT
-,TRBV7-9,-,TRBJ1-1,CASSLSRRDLNTEAFF,TGTGCCAGCAGCTTAAGTCGGCGAGACTTGAACACTGAAGCTTTCTTT
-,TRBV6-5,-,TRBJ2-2,CASSYSGTFPTGELFF,TGTGCCAGCAGTTACTCGGGGACTTTTCCCACCGGGGAGCTGTTTTTT
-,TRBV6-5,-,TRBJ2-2,CATEADNTGELFF,TGTGCCACTGAGGCAGATAACACCGGGGAGCTGTTTTTT
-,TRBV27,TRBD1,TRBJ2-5,CASSFPDRGTQYF,TGTGCCAGCAGTTTTCCGGACAGGGGCACCCAGTACTTC
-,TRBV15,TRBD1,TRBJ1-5,CATSRDSGTGGFAQPQHF,TGTGCCACCAGCAGAGACTCCGGGACAGGGGGCTTTGCTCAGCCCCAGCATTTT
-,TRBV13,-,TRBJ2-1,CASSLGVSLFYNEQFF,TGTGCCAGCAGCTTAGGAGTGAGCCTGTTTTACAATGAGCAGTTCTTC
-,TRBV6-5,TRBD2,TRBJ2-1,CASSPGLAVYNEQFF,TGTGCCAGCAGTCCCGGACTAGCGGTGTACAATGAGCAGTTCTTC
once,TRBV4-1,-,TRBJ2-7,CASSLGTKANSYEQYF,TGCGCCAGCAGCCTTGGGACAAAGGCTAACTCCTACGAGCAGTACTTC
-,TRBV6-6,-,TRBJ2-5,CASNHRGKETQYF,TGTGCCAGCAACCATCGGGGAAAAGAGACCCAGTACTTC